The 30 T cell receptor beta chains below all came from one sample that was sequenced in a study of regulatory T cells in long-lasting Graves disease. Arm-PCR of CDR3 regions and iRepertoire HTBI primers were the basis on which TCR beta libraries were built. A single record per CDR3 protein comes from TCRdb applying MiXCR to the multiplex PCR reads. The sample yields about 430,000 distinct CDR3 sequences, roughly 21% seen once. Time point meaning: persistent/refractory GD, antithyroid drugs over 5 years with positive TRAb. Generation of the TCR library employed RNA extracted from PBMCs. The sample here was peripheral blood mononuclear cells (PBMCs), taken when the disease was refractory, from a patient treated with antithyroid drugs. The receptors come from a female donor with Graves disease.

This clonotype was detected many times. The chain recombines TRBV12-3 or TRBV12-4 with TRBJ2-2; 10 bases fit TRBD2. The CDR3 totals 14 residues. Unmatched junction bases numbered 2, after V lost 7 bases and J lost 3 bases. The CDR3 here is CASKAGGDTGELFF. CDR3 nucleotide sequence: TGTGCCAGCAAAGCGGGAGGGGACACCGGGGAGCTGTTTTTT.

The V gene is TRBV5-4, the J gene TRBJ2-6; D might be TRBD1 (5 bases). The ends were cut back, 3 bases at V and 0 bases at J, with 7 bases in the middle. CDR1 and CDR2 (germline): SGHNT, YYREEE (reference sequence). The CDR3 is 15 residues long. CDR3 DNA sequence: TGTGCCAGCAGCTCCAGGGTCTCTGGGGCCAACGTCCTGACTTTC. It yields the protein CASSSRVSGANVLTF. The complete variable domain, with remaining parts taken from reference TRBV5-4 and TRBJ2-6, reads ETGVTQSPTHLIKTRGQQVTLRCSSQSGHNTVSWYQQALGQGPQFIFQYYREEENGRGNFPPRFSGLQFPNYSSELNVNALELDDSALYLCASSSRVSGANVLTFGAGSRLTVL.

The chain carries TRBV7-2 and TRBJ2-7, with D tentatively TRBD1 or TRBD2 (5 bases each). CDR1 SGHTA and CDR2 FQGNSA come from the germline V gene. The CDR3 has 12 residues. Deletions cut 4 bases from V and 5 bases from J, with 9 bases between. CDR3 sequence (DNA): TGTGCCAGCAGCTGGGGGTCGAACGAGCAGTACGTC. Encoded protein: CASSWGSNEQYV.

This clonotype was observed at least ten times. The CDR3 here is CASSLISGLGEQYF. The CDR3 bases are TGTGCCAGCAGTTTGATTTCGGGGTTGGGCGAGCAGTACTTC. The rearrangement links TRBV12-3 or TRBV12-4 to TRBJ2-7, with TRBD2 as a possible D gene (5 bases). Trimming cost V 3 bases and J 6 bases, with 15 bases left between them. This CDR3 is built from 14 residues.

The sample holds many counts of this clonotype. CDR3 bases: TGTGCCAGCAGCCCGGGACTGCGGGGCACCGGGGAGCTGTTTTTT. This codes for CASSPGLRGTGELFF. This chain uses TRBV11-2 with TRBJ2-2, with a weak D call TRBD2 (6 bases). The CDR3 sequence is 15 residues long. Trimming stripped 5 bases from V and 4 bases from J, with 14 bases between. Germline V gene data show CDR1 as SGHAT and CDR2 as FQNNGV. Full variable domain (outside the CDR3, taken from reference TRBV11-2 and TRBJ2-2): EAGVAQSPRYKIIEKRQSVAFWCNPISGHATLYWYQQILGQGPKLLIQFQNNGVVDDSQLPKDRFSAERLKGVDSTLKIQPAKLEDSAVYLCASSPGLRGTGELFFGEGSRLTVL.

At least ten counts were recorded for this clonotype. V usage is TRBV7-9 and J usage is TRBJ1-1, with D uncertain. V gave up 5 bases and J gave up 0 bases, with 16 bases separating them. This CDR3 has 16 residues. The V gene's germline CDR1 is SEHNR and CDR2 FQNEAQ (reference sequence). CDR3 protein: CASSHSVQRMNTEAFF. CDR3 in DNA: TGTGCCAGCAGCCACTCGGTACAGAGGATGAACACTGAAGCTTTCTTT.

Many counts were recorded for this clonotype. This sequence joins TRBV6-5 and TRBJ2-7; 9 bases fit TRBD2. After removal of 0 bases from V and 2 bases from J, the junction contained 5 bases not matched to a gene. Looked up from germline, CDR1 is MNHEY and CDR2 is SVGAGI. This CDR3 is 16 amino acids long. CDR3 nucleotide sequence: TGTGCCAGCAGTTACTCGGGGCTAGCGGGGCCCTACGAGCAGTACTTC. It codes for CASSYSGLAGPYEQYF.

A few counts support this clonotype. V gene TRBV30 combines with J gene TRBJ2-5; D is ambiguous. Trimming took 4 bases from V and 0 from J, leaving 3 bases between them. The CDR3 is 11 amino acids. CDR1 and CDR2 from the germline V gene are GTSNPN and SVGIG (reference sequence). The DNA of the CDR3 is TGTGCCTGGACGGACCAAGAGACCCAGTACTTC. It encodes CAWTDQETQYF.

This clonotype was seen ten or more times. The chain is built from TRBV2 and TRBJ1-5; a weak D match, TRBD1 (5 bases). Per germline, CDR1 SNHLY and CDR2 FYNNEI. V lost 4 bases, J lost 0 bases, and 13 bases lay in between. This CDR3 is built from 16 residues. CDR3 sequence: CASSGGLGGSNQPQHF. For the CDR3, the DNA is TGTGCCAGCAGTGGGGGACTCGGGGGTAGCAATCAGCCCCAGCATTTT.

In this sample, this clonotype turned up a few times. This sequence joins TRBV20-1 and TRBJ1-6; D perhaps matches TRBD1 (6 bases). This CDR3 region has 15 residues. V lost 6 bases and J lost 5, with 17 bases in between. The germline V gene has CDR1 DFQATT and CDR2 SNEGSKA (reference sequence). Written as DNA, the CDR3 is TGCAGTGCCACTTCGTGGGACATAAATAATTCACCCCTCCACTTT. It translates to CSATSWDINNSPLHF.

This chain joins TRBV2 and TRBJ2-7; D remains unclear. Germline V gives CDR1 SNHLY, CDR2 FYNNEI. Trimming pared 8 bases from V and 3 bases from J, leaving 14 bases between. The CDR3 totals 13 residues. The CDR3: CASQQLGGYEQYF. CDR3 nucleotides: TGTGCCAGCCAGCAGCTGGGTGGCTACGAGCAGTACTTC.

This chain links TRBV14 with TRBJ2-7, with TRBD1 identical over 7 bases. The V and J ends lost 3 bases and 7 bases, in that order; junction bases with no gene match: 15. CDR3 length: 16 residues. CDR1 and CDR2 (germline): SGHDN, FVKESK. CDR3 DNA: TGTGCCAGCAGCCACTTAGGGGGCTGGTCCCCGGGAGAGCAGTACTTC. It specifies CASSHLGGWSPGEQYF.

This chain connects TRBV7-9 to TRBJ2-5, with 10 bases fitting TRBD1. Germline values: CDR1 SEHNR, CDR2 FQNEAQ (reference sequence). This CDR3 has 16 residues. V shed 6 bases and J 4 bases; nucleotides not matched to a gene: 11. CDR3 coding DNA: TGTGCCAGCAGTTGGGACAGGGGCCGGATCCGAGAGACCCAGTACTTC. Translating gives CASSWDRGRIRETQYF.

This clonotype was seen only a few times. The chain links TRBV20-1 to TRBJ2-5; 7 bases are shared with TRBD2. The CDR3 is 15 residues long. V was clipped by 6 bases and J by 4 bases; unmatched bases: 14. In germline, CDR1 is DFQATT, CDR2 SNEGSKA (reference sequence). CDR3 loop: CSAYRPTGGAETQYF. CDR3 sequence (DNA): TGCAGTGCCTACCGGCCGACGGGAGGAGCAGAGACCCAGTACTTC.

Points on this clonotype: A much larger clone lies one base from this, so it may be a read error. The chain uses TRBV29-1 and TRBJ1-1, with D unresolved. Germline values: CDR1 SQVTM, CDR2 ANQGSEA. The V end lost 0 bases, the J end lost 0 bases, and 5 bases lay between the germline ends. CDR3 length: 13 residues. The CDR3 DNA follows: TGCAGCGTTGAAGATCAGATGAACACTGAAGCTTTCTTT. Translated, it gives CSVEDQMNTEAFF.

In this sample, this clonotype turned up many times. The V call is TRBV20-1, the J call TRBJ1-1, with unresolved D. From germline, CDR1 is DFQATT and CDR2 SNEGSKA (reference sequence). V was trimmed by 1 base and J by 6 bases, leaving 12 bases between them. The CDR3 has 13 amino acids. The CDR3 DNA reads as TGCAGTGCTAGAGGTGACCTCTGGGCTGAAGCTTTCTTT. Translating gives CSARGDLWAEAFF.

About this clonotype itself: This clone may be a read error of a much larger clone one base away. The chain joins TRBV10-3 to TRBJ2-5, with D possibly being TRBD1 (5 bases). The germline CDR1 and CDR2 sequences are ENHRY and SYGVKD. The CDR3 covers 13 residues. The CDR3 region has the DNA TGTGGCATCAGTGAAAGGGGAAGAGAGACCCAGTACTTC. It encodes CGISERGRETQYF.

This rearrangement joins TRBV19 to TRBJ2-7; D is unclear. Between the trimmed V and J ends, which lost 7 bases and 1 base, there was a span of 14 bases. This CDR3 spans 14 amino acids. Germline V gene sequence: CDR1 LNHDA, CDR2 SQIVND (reference sequence). DNA for the CDR3: TGTGCCAGTACCCAAACCGGGCAATCCTACGAGCAGTACTTC. It yields the protein CASTQTGQSYEQYF. Combining the CDR3 with reference TRBV19 and TRBJ2-7 gives the whole variable domain DGGITQSPKYLFRKEGQNVTLSCEQNLNHDAMYWYRQDPGQGLRLIYYSQIVNDFQKGDIAEGYSVSREKKESFPLTVTSAQKNPTAFYLCASTQTGQSYEQYFGPGTRLTVT.

This clonotype was seen ten or more times. The chain couples TRBV6-1 to TRBJ2-7; 13 positions agree with TRBD2. The germline V gene has CDR1 MNHNS and CDR2 SASEGT. The CDR3 has 14 residues. V was clipped by 7 bases and J by 6 bases; unmatched bases: 6. The CDR3 nucleotides are TGTGCCAGCACCGGACTAGCGGGAGTAGTCGAGCAGTACTTC. Protein sequence: CASTGLAGVVEQYF.

This clonotype was observed a few times. The chain has TRBV6-5 and TRBJ2-4; D gene ambiguous. From germline, CDR1 is MNHEY and CDR2 SVGAGI. V was pared by 4 bases and J by 8 bases, with 12 bases between. This CDR3 is built from 13 residues. The CDR3 is CASSLGLVDIQYF. The CDR3 DNA reads as TGTGCCAGCAGTTTGGGGTTGGTGGACATTCAGTACTTC.

This clonotype was seen repeatedly, ten times or more. The V gene is TRBV3-1, the J gene TRBJ1-1; D remains ambiguous. CDR1 and CDR2 (germline): LGHDT, YNNKEL (reference sequence). The CDR3 spans 15 residues. The V end lost 1 base, the J end lost 0 bases, and 9 bases lay between the germline ends. The CDR3 nucleotides read TGTGCCAGCAGCCAAGGGACGGGGATGAACACTGAAGCTTTCTTT. Its protein is CASSQGTGMNTEAFF.

This clonotype was seen only once. One end of the junction fails to match germline, which may point to a read error. The chain joins TRBV3-1 to TRBJ1-3; D perhaps matches TRBD1 (5 bases). The length of the CDR3 is 15 residues. Germline CDR1 and CDR2: LGHDT and YNNKEL (reference sequence). Here the CDR3 reads CASRRGTSAGSTIYF. DNA of the CDR3: TGTGCCAGCAGGAGGGGAACTTCTGCGGGAAGCACCATATATTTT.

This clonotype has a handful of counts. The V gene is TRBV5-5, the J gene TRBJ2-7, with D perhaps TRBD2 (6 bases). This CDR3 is built from 15 residues. The V gene lost 0 bases and the J gene lost 1 base, with 11 bases spanning the gap. Per germline, CDR1 SGHKS and CDR2 YYEKEE (reference sequence). The CDR3 DNA is TGTGCCAGCAGCTTGGATGGAGGGAGGTCCTACGAGCAGTACTTC. It specifies CASSLDGGRSYEQYF.

This clonotype was recorded at least ten times. The rearrangement uses TRBV2 and TRBJ2-7, with 7 bases aligning to TRBD1. Germline CDR1 and CDR2: SNHLY and FYNNEI. CDR3 length equals 14 residues. V dropped 6 bases and J dropped 3; count of bases not matched to a gene: 8. The CDR3 region has the DNA TGTGCCAGCAGATTACAGACAGGGATCTACGAGCAGTACTTC. Its translation is CASRLQTGIYEQYF.

This clonotype was recorded many times. The rearrangement links TRBV30 to TRBJ2-5; D is ambiguous. V dropped 3 bases and J dropped 2 bases, with 13 bases sitting between them. This CDR3 is 14 amino acids long. Germline V gene data show CDR1 as GTSNPN and CDR2 as SVGIG (reference sequence). The CDR3 sequence is CAWRMKGTQETQYF. CDR3 sequence (DNA): TGTGCCTGGAGAATGAAGGGCACACAAGAGACCCAGTACTTC.

A remark on this clonotype: A much larger clone differs from this one at a single base, so this may be a read error. The conserved final phenylalanine or tryptophan is absent from the CDR3, which likely points to a read error. The genes are TRBV6-1 and TRBJ1-5; D is unresolved. The V end was cut by 6 bases, the J end by 7 bases, with 13 bases between. Germline V gene data show CDR1 as MNHNS and CDR2 as SASEGT. This CDR3 is built from 13 residues. The CDR3 DNA reads TGTGCCAGCAGGGACGGGTTCAAACAGCCCCAGCATTCT. This translates into CASRDGFKQPQHS.

This clonotype has a handful of counts. This chain uses TRBV14 with TRBJ2-5, with TRBD2 matching 10 bases. V lost 0 bases to trimming and J lost 5 bases; unmatched junction nucleotides: 6. CDR3 length: 16 residues. Germline V lookup: CDR1 SGHDN, CDR2 FVKESK. DNA for the CDR3: TGTGCCAGCAGCCAAGATCCTAGCGGGAGTAGGGAGACCCAGTACTTC. Translation gives CASSQDPSGSRETQYF.

This clonotype was seen a few times. V and J are TRBV14 and TRBJ1-6; D remains unclear. V gave up 0 bases and J gave up 7 bases, with 7 bases separating them. The germline V gene encodes CDR1 SGHDN and CDR2 FVKESK. This CDR3 has 14 residues. The CDR3 bases are TGTGCCAGCAGCCAAGACAGTTTAAATTCACCCCTCCACTTT. Translated, it gives CASSQDSLNSPLHF. Full variable domain (missing parts from reference TRBV14 and TRBJ1-6): EAGVTQFPSHSVIEKGQTVTLRCDPISGHDNLYWYRRVMGKEIKFLLHFVKESKQDESGMPNNRFLAERTGGTYSTLKVQPAELEDSGVYFCASSQDSLNSPLHFGNGTRLTVT.

This chain connects TRBV7-8 to TRBJ1-5; D unresolved. The CDR3 extends over 15 amino acids. CDR1 and CDR2 from the germline V gene are SGHVS and FQNEAQ. Trimming shortened V by 5 bases and J by 0 bases, and 11 bases separated the two germline ends. CDR3 DNA: TGTGCCAGCAGCGTCGACCGGGTTAGCAATCAGCCCCAGCATTTT. As protein: CASSVDRVSNQPQHF. The full variable domain, rest sourced from reference TRBV7-8 and TRBJ1-5, is GAGVSQSPRYKVAKRGQDVALRCDPISGHVSLFWYQQALGQGPEFLTYFQNEAQLDKSGLPSDRFFAERPEGSVSTLKIQRTQQEDSAVYLCASSVDRVSNQPQHFGDGTRLSIL.

This clonotype appeared a few times. This sequence joins TRBV5-1 and TRBJ2-2; TRBD2 matches 13 bases. There are 18 residues in the CDR3. Germline trimming cut 0 bases from V and 4 bases from J; bases unmatched to any gene: 6. Per germline, CDR1 SGHRS and CDR2 YFSETQ. The CDR3 DNA is TGCGCCAGCAGCTTGGGGACTAGCGGGAGCCCGAGCACCGGGGAGCTGTTTTTT. It encodes CASSLGTSGSPSTGELFF.